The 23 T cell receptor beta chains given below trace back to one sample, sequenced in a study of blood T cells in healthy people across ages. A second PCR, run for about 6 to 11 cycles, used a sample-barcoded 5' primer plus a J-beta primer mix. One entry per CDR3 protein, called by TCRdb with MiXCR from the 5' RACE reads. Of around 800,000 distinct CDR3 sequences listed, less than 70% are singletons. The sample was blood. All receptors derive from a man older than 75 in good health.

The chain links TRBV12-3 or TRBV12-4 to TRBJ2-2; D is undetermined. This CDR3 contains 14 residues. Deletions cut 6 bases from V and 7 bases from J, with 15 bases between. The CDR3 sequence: CASSPQAVDGELFF. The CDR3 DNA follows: TGTGCCAGCAGCCCCCAGGCGGTGGACGGGGAGCTGTTTTTT.

CDR3 in amino acids: CSASVVSYEQYF. In DNA, the CDR3 is TGCAGTGCTAGTGTTGTCTCCTACGAGCAGTACTTC. The rearrangement links TRBV20-1 to TRBJ2-4; D remains ambiguous. The DNA end favors TRBJ2-7, so the J call may be wrong. In germline, CDR1 is DFQATT, CDR2 SNEGSKA (reference sequence). CDR3 length: 12 amino acids.

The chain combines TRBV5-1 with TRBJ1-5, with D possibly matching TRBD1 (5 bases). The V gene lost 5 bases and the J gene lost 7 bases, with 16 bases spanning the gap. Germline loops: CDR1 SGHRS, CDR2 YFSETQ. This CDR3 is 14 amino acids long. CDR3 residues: CASSLGVTGQPQHF. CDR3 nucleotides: TGCGCCAGCAGTCTAGGGGTAACGGGGCAGCCCCAGCATTTT.

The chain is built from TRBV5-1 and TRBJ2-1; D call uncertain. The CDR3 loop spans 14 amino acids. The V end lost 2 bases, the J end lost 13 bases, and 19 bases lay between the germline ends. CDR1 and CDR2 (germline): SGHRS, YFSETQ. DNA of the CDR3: TGCGCCAGCAGCTTAATCCAGGTAGGAGAGACCCAGTTCTTC. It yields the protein CASSLIQVGETQFF.

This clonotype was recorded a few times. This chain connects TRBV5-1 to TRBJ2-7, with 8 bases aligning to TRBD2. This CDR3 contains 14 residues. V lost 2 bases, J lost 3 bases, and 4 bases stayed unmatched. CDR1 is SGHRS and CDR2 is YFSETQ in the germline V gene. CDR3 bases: TGCGCCAGCAGCTTCACTAGCGGTTACTACGAGCAGTACTTC. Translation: CASSFTSGYYEQYF. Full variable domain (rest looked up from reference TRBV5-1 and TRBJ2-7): KAGVTQTPRYLIKTRGQQVTLSCSPISGHRSVSWYQQTPGQGLQFLFEYFSETQRNKGNFPGRFSGRQFSNSRSEMNVSTLELGDSALYLCASSFTSGYYEQYFGPGTRLTVT.

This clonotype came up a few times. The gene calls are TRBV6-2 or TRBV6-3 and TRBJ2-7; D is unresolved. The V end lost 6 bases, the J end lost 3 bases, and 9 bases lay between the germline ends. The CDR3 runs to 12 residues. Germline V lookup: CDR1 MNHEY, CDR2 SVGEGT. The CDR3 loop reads CASRRTGYEQYF. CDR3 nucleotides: TGTGCCAGCAGACGAACTGGCTACGAGCAGTACTTC.

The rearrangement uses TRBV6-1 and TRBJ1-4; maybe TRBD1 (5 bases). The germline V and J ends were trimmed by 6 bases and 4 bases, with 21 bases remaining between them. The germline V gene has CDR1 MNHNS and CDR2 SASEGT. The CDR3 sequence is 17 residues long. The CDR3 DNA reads TGTGCCAGCAGCCGAGGAAGGGACCGCCGGTTTAATGAAAAACTGTTTTTT. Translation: CASSRGRDRRFNEKLFF.

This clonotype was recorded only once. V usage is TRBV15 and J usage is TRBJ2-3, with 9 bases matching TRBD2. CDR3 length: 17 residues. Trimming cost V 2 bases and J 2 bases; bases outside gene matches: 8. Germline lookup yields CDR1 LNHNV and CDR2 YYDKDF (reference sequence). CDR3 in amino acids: CATSRFAGGPTTDTQYF. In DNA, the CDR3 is TGTGCCACCAGCAGATTTGCGGGAGGGCCGACCACAGATACGCAGTATTTT.

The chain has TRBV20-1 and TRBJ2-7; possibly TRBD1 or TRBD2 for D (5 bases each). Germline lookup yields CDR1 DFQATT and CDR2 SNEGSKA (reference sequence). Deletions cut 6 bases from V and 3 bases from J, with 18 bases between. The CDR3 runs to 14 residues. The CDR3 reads CSASRWGSSYEQYF. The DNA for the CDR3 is TGCAGTGCAAGTCGTTGGGGGAGTAGCTACGAGCAGTACTTC.

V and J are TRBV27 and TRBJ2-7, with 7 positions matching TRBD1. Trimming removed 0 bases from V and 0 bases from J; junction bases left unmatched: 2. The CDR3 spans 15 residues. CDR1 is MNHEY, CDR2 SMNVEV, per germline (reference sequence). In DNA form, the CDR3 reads TGTGCCAGCAGTTTATCGGGGACAGCCTCCTACGAGCAGTACTTC. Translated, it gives CASSLSGTASYEQYF.

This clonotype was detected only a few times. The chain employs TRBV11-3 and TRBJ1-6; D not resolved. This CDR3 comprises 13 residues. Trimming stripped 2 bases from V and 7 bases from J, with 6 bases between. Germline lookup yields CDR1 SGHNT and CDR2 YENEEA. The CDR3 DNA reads TGTGCCAGCAGCTTAATGTGGAATTCACCCCTCCACTTT. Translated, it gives CASSLMWNSPLHF.

The CDR3: CASSLAPGREETQYF. DNA for the CDR3: TGTGCCAGCAGCTTAGCGCCGGGCAGGGAAGAGACCCAGTACTTC. This rearrangement joins TRBV7-7 to TRBJ2-5; D is possibly TRBD1 (5 bases). CDR1 and CDR2 (germline): SSHAT, FNYEAQ (reference sequence). Trimming stripped 0 bases from V and 3 bases from J, with 11 bases between. This CDR3 has 15 residues.

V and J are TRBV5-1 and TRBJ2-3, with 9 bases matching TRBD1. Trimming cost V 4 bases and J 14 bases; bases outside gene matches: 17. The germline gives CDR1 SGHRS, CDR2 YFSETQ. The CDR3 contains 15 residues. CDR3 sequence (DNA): TGCGCCAGCAGCCCTCCCGGGACAGGGCGCAGGTACGCGTATTTT. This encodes CASSPPGTGRRYAYF.

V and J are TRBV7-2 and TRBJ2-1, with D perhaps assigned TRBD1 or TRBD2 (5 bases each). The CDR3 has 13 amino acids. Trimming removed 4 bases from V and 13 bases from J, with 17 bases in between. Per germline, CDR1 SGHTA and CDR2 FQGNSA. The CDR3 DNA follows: TGTGCCAGCAGCTCTCTCGGGACGGCGAATCAGTTCTTC. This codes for CASSSLGTANQFF.

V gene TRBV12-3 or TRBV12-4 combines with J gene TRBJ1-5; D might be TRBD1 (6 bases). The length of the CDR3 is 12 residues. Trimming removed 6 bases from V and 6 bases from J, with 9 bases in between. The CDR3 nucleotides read TGTGCCAGCAGCCCGGACAGTCAGCCCCAGCATTTT. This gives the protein CASSPDSQPQHF.

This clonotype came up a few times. The CDR3 region is CASSLVEDKQFF. For the CDR3, the DNA is TGTGCCAGCAGTTTGGTAGAGGACAAGCAGTTCTTC. The chain couples TRBV12-3 or TRBV12-4 to TRBJ2-1; maybe TRBD1 (5 bases). The CDR3 consists of 12 residues. V lost 3 bases, J lost 11 bases, and 11 bases lay in between.

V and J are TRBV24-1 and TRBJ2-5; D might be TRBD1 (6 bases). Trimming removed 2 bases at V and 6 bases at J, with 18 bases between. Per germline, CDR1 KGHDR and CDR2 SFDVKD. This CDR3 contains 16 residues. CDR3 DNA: TGTGCCACCAGTGATTCTGCGATGGGGGCATTGAAGACCCAGTACTTC. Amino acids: CATSDSAMGALKTQYF.

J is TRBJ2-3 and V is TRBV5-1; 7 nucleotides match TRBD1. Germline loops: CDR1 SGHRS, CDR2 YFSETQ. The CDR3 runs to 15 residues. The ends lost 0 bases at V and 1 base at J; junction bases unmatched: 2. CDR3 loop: CASSLEQGGTDTQYF. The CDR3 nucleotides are TGCGCCAGCAGCTTGGAGCAGGGGGGCACAGATACGCAGTATTTT.

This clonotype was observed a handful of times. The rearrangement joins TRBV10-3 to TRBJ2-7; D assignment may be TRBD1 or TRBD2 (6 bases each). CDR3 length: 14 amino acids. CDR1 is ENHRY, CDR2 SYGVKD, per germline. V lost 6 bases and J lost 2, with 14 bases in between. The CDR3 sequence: CAIRGGGGTYEQYF. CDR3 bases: TGTGCCATCAGGGGGGGCGGAGGCACCTACGAGCAGTACTTC.

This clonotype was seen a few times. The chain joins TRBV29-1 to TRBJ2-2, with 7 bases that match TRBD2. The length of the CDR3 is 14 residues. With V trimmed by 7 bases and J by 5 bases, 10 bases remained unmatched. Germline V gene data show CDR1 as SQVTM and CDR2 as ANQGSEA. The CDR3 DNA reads TGCAGCGAAAAGGCGGGAGTACGGACCGGGGAGCTGTTTTTT. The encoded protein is CSEKAGVRTGELFF.

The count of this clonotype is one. The CDR3 region has the DNA TGTGCCAGCAGCGTCGGTGTCCCGAACACCGGGGAGCTGTTTTTT. This translates into CASSVGVPNTGELFF. The V and J genes are TRBV9 and TRBJ2-2; D ambiguous. The CDR3 length is 15 residues. Per germline, CDR1 SGDLS and CDR2 YYNGEE. V shed 2 bases and J shed 0 bases, with 8 bases lying between them. The variable domain in full, completed from reference TRBV9 and TRBJ2-2, reads DSGVTQTPKHLITATGQRVTLRCSPRSGDLSVYWYQQSLDQGLQFLIQYYNGEERAKGNILERFSAQQFPDLHSELNLSSLELGDSALYFCASSVGVPNTGELFFGEGSRLTVL.

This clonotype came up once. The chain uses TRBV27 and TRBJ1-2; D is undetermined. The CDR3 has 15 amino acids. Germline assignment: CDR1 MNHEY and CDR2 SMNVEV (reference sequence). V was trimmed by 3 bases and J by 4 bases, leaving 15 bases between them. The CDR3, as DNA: TGTGCCAGCAGTTTCTGGGGTGAGGCTAGCTATGGCTACACCTTC. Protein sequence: CASSFWGEASYGYTF.

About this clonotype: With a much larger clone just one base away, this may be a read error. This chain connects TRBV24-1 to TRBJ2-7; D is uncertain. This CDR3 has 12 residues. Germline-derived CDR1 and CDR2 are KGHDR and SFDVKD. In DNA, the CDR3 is TGTGCCACCAGTGATTTAGGCTACGGGCAGTACTTC. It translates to CATSDLGYGQYF.